The rows below give T cell receptor beta chains drawn from one sample of a study of post-analysis software for immune sequencing data. TCRdb ran MiXCR on the PCR reads and lists one entry per CDR3 protein. The data contain some 260,000 distinct CDR3 sequences, 30% to 45% of them singletons. The material sequenced was blood. These receptors originate from a girl between 5 and 17 years old with multiple sclerosis. Both conserved end residues are part of each CDR3. The order of the fields is J gene, V gene, clone size, D gene, CDR3 protein, CDR3 DNA. D genes are given only for firm matches. A clone size is listed for some rows: how often the clone was seen (once, few, many), or a class if it is expanded.

J: TRBJ1-6
V: TRBV12-3/TRBV12-4
size: few
D: TRBD1
CDR3: CASSPNRRDRDSPPHF
DNA: TGTGCCAGCAGTCCAAACCGCCGGGACAGGGACTCACCCCCCCACTTT

J: TRBJ2-7
V: TRBV7-3
size: .
D: TRBD2
CDR3: CASSQEGLAGGEQYF
DNA: TGTGCCAGCAGCCAGGAGGGACTAGCAGGTGGCGAGCAGTACTTC

J: TRBJ2-5
V: TRBV15
size: .
D: .
CDR3: CATSKGGGKETQYF
DNA: TGTGCCACCAGCAAAGGTGGAGGTAAAGAGACCCAGTACTTC

J: TRBJ2-5
V: TRBV6-2/TRBV6-3
size: .
D: TRBD1
CDR3: CASRADRAETQYF
DNA: TGTGCCAGCAGAGCCGACAGGGCAGAGACCCAGTACTTC

J: TRBJ1-5
V: TRBV24-1
size: many
D: .
CDR3: CATSDTGNQPQHF
DNA: TGTGCCACCAGTGATACAGGGAATCAGCCCCAGCATTTT

J: TRBJ1-5
V: TRBV6-5
size: few
D: TRBD1
CDR3: CDSSRSGTGDQPQHF
DNA: TGTGACAGCAGTCGATCCGGGACAGGGGATCAGCCCCAGCATTTT

J: TRBJ2-7
V: TRBV3-1
size: many
D: .
CDR3: CASSVGWGYEQYF
DNA: TGTGCCAGCAGCGTGGGGTGGGGCTACGAGCAGTACTTC

J: TRBJ2-1
V: TRBV27
size: many
D: .
CDR3: CASSLGGPRGNEQFF
DNA: TGTGCCAGCAGTTTAGGGGGGCCACGGGGAAATGAGCAGTTCTTC

J: TRBJ1-2
V: TRBV5-1
size: many
D: .
CDR3: CASSAGQGSGYTF
DNA: TGCGCCAGCAGCGCCGGGCAGGGATCTGGCTACACCTTC

J: TRBJ1-1
V: TRBV4-3
size: .
D: TRBD1
CDR3: CASSQDRDRVSEAFF
DNA: TGCGCCAGCAGCCAAGACCGGGACAGGGTCTCTGAAGCTTTCTTT

J: TRBJ2-1
V: TRBV7-3
size: many
D: TRBD2
CDR3: CASSRNGGEVYDEQFF
DNA: TGTGCCAGCAGCCGAAACGGGGGGGAGGTGTATGATGAGCAGTTCTTC

J: TRBJ1-1
V: TRBV2
size: .
D: TRBD1
CDR3: CASSRGQGGAFF
DNA: TGTGCCAGCAGTCGGGGACAGGGGGGAGCTTTCTTT

J: TRBJ2-1
V: TRBV7-9
size: few
D: TRBD2
CDR3: CTSTSGTSGSLFYNEQFF
DNA: TGTACCAGCACCTCCGGGACTAGCGGGAGCCTATTCTACAATGAGCAGTTCTTC

J: TRBJ1-1
V: TRBV5-1
size: many
D: .
CDR3: CASSLDGVEAFF
DNA: TGCGCCAGCAGCTTGGACGGGGTTGAAGCTTTCTTT

J: TRBJ1-1
V: TRBV20-1
size: few
D: .
CDR3: CSARDMAGGASNTEAFF
DNA: TGCAGTGCTAGAGATATGGCGGGGGGCGCTTCTAACACTGAAGCTTTCTTT

J: TRBJ2-5
V: TRBV4-2
size: .
D: TRBD2
CDR3: CASSQGGSHPGLAGETQYF
DNA: TGTGCCAGCAGCCAAGGTGGTTCTCACCCGGGACTAGCGGGAGAGACCCAGTACTTC

J: TRBJ2-3
V: TRBV10-3
size: .
D: TRBD2
CDR3: CAISDWTSGTSDTQYF
DNA: TGTGCCATCAGTGACTGGACTAGCGGGACCTCAGATACGCAGTATTTT

J: TRBJ2-7
V: TRBV6-2/TRBV6-3
size: few
D: TRBD2
CDR3: CASSKLARKSYEQYF
DNA: TGTGCCAGCAGTAAACTAGCGCGAAAATCCTACGAGCAGTACTTC

J: TRBJ2-3
V: TRBV6-2/TRBV6-3
size: .
D: .
CDR3: CASSYVSLTDTQYF
DNA: TGTGCCAGCAGTTACGTTTCACTCACAGATACGCAGTATTTT

J: TRBJ1-6
V: TRBV7-2
size: many
D: TRBD1
CDR3: CASSFHLDRVLRSPLHF
DNA: TGTGCCAGCAGCTTCCATTTGGACAGGGTTTTAAGGTCACCCCTCCACTTT

J: TRBJ2-7
V: TRBV27
size: .
D: TRBD2
CDR3: CASRPGLAGDEQYF
DNA: TGTGCCAGCAGACCGGGACTAGCGGGAGACGAGCAGTACTTC

J: TRBJ2-1
V: TRBV7-9
size: many
D: TRBD1
CDR3: CAILTGAYNEQFF
DNA: TGTGCCATTTTGACAGGGGCCTACAATGAGCAGTTCTTC

J: TRBJ2-1
V: TRBV10-3
size: many
D: .
CDR3: CAIRSQNEQFF
DNA: TGTGCCATCAGGTCTCAGAATGAGCAGTTCTTC

J: TRBJ2-1
V: TRBV19
size: many
D: .
CDR3: CASSIDRGEQFF
DNA: TGTGCCAGTAGTATAGACCGGGGTGAGCAGTTCTTC

J: TRBJ2-4
V: TRBV5-6
size: .
D: .
CDR3: CASSSLGTLGDIQYF
DNA: TGTGCCAGCAGCTCACTGGGGACCCTGGGGGACATTCAGTACTTC

J: TRBJ2-7
V: TRBV18
size: many
D: .
CDR3: CASSPGDTDMYEQYF
DNA: TGTGCCAGCTCACCAGGAGACACGGATATGTACGAGCAGTACTTC

J: TRBJ2-7
V: TRBV7-9
size: many
D: .
CDR3: CASSLTHGQFAYEQYF
DNA: TGTGCCAGCAGCTTGACCCATGGACAGTTCGCCTACGAGCAGTACTTC

J: TRBJ2-3
V: TRBV27
size: .
D: .
CDR3: CASSPGPLPGDTQYF
DNA: TGTGCCAGCAGTCCAGGGCCTCTCCCCGGAGATACGCAGTATTTT